These 14 T cell receptor beta chains came from one sample sequenced in a study of T cells in narcolepsy (dated 2018 in TCRdb). Library preparation employed the immunoSEQ multiplex PCR assay. TCRdb retrieved this table from immuneACCESS and kept in-frame rearrangements only. Not all clones are present; in checked studies, unresolved V genes account for under half, and no reason is known for the remainder. This sample gives roughly 25,000 clones in total; around two thirds of them show up just once. The top ten hold 10% to 15% of the sample. Specimen: memory (CD45RA-) CD4+ T cells from blood. Interpreted using the paper, the cell subset or site label stands for: memory T cells sorted ex vivo from peripheral blood. These receptors all come from a human donor in good health.

The gene calls are TRBV28 and TRBJ1-2; no definite D call. Germline CDR1 and CDR2: MDHEN and SYDVKM. This CDR3 spans 15 amino acids. The V end was cut by 4 bases, the J end by 4 bases, with 16 bases between. The CDR3 nucleotides are TGTGCCAGCAGTTCAGCCCCAGGATTGAGCTATGGCTACACCTTC. This codes for CASSSAPGLSYGYTF.

The V gene is TRBV7-8, the J gene TRBJ1-5, with D tentatively TRBD1 (5 bases). Germline CDR1 reads SGHVS; CDR2 reads FQNEAQ. V lost 2 bases, J lost 5 bases, and 7 bases lay in between. This CDR3 is built from 13 residues. The CDR3 nucleotides read TGTGCCAGCAGCTTAACGGGGGATCAGCCCCAGCATTTT. Translated: CASSLTGDQPQHF.

V is TRBV30 and J is TRBJ2-1, with D maybe TRBD2 (6 bases). CDR3 size: 11 residues. V gave up 0 bases and J gave up 10 bases, with 7 bases separating them. Per the germline V gene, CDR1 is GTSNPN and CDR2 is SVGIG (reference sequence). CDR3 region: CAWSVGGEQFF. CDR3 DNA sequence: TGTGCCTGGAGTGTAGGAGGGGAGCAGTTCTTC.

The count of this clone is one. The V gene is TRBV7-2, the J gene TRBJ1-6, with D hard to call. Per the germline V gene, CDR1 is SGHTA and CDR2 is FQGNSA. This CDR3 is 15 amino acids long. The germline V and J ends were trimmed by 4 bases and 10 bases, with 17 bases remaining between them. CDR3 sequence: CASSSSGRFGSPLHF. Written as DNA, the CDR3 is TGTGCCAGCAGCTCTAGTGGGCGTTTTGGCTCACCCCTCCACTTT.

This chain links TRBV28 with TRBJ2-5, with TRBD2 identical over 10 bases. J was trimmed by 4 bases and V by 2 bases; bases with no gene match: 4. Germline V gene sequence: CDR1 MDHEN, CDR2 SYDVKM. The CDR3 contains 15 residues. The DNA for the CDR3 is TGTGCCAGCAGTTTAGACGTAGCGGGGGGAGAGACCCAGTACTTC. It codes for CASSLDVAGGETQYF.

The chain is built from TRBV6-5 and TRBJ1-1, with TRBD1 as a possible D gene (5 bases). The CDR3 runs to 13 residues. CDR1 and CDR2 (germline): MNHEY, SVGAGI. V dropped 4 bases and J dropped 3 bases, with 9 bases sitting between them. CDR3 sequence reads: CASSFEGYTEAFF. In nucleotides, the CDR3 is TGTGCCAGCAGTTTTGAGGGGTACACTGAAGCTTTCTTT.

V usage is TRBV6-1 and J usage is TRBJ2-7; the D is unclear. The CDR3 extends over 11 amino acids. Trimming left V 5 bases short and J 9 bases short, with 11 bases between. Germline values: CDR1 MNHNS, CDR2 SASEGT. The CDR3 sequence: CASSPLDVQYF. Here the CDR3 DNA reads TGTGCCAGCAGTCCCTTAGACGTGCAGTACTTC.

This chain links TRBV18 with TRBJ2-6; D is undetermined. The V gene's germline CDR1 is KGHSH and CDR2 LQKENI. Trimming pared 1 base from V and 2 bases from J, leaving 18 bases between. The CDR3 runs 19 residues. The CDR3 loop is CASSPLSWVSVAGANVLTF. The CDR3 DNA is TGTGCCAGCTCACCACTTTCCTGGGTTTCGGTAGCTGGGGCCAACGTCCTGACTTTC.

About this clone: The junction and the germline gene differ at one end; a read error may be behind it. The chain combines TRBV5-1 with TRBJ2-5, with 16 bases lining up with TRBD2. The germline gives CDR1 SGHRS, CDR2 YFSETQ. The CDR3 is 19 amino acids. CDR3 protein: CASSWARGLAGGPKETQYF. As DNA, the CDR3 is TGCGCCAGCAGCTGGGCTAGGGGACTAGCGGGAGGGCCGAAAGAAACCCAGTACTTC.

V and J are TRBV23-1 and TRBJ2-5; D perhaps matches TRBD1 (5 bases). TRBV23-1 belongs to the ORF category, with a function that is uncertain. V lost 0 bases and J lost 1, with 12 bases in between. The CDR3 runs 16 residues. CDR3 sequence reads: CASSQSGRARQETQYF. Here the CDR3 DNA reads TGCGCCAGCAGTCAATCCGGCAGGGCGCGCCAAGAGACCCAGTACTTC.

The chain recombines TRBV19 with TRBJ2-7; D might be TRBD2 (5 bases). Per the germline V gene, CDR1 is LNHDA and CDR2 is SQIVND (reference sequence). Trimming shortened V by 6 bases and J by 6 bases, and 9 bases separated the two germline ends. The CDR3 has 11 residues. As DNA, the CDR3 is TGTGCCAGTAGAAGAGGACTCGAGCAGTACTTC. It translates to CASRRGLEQYF. The full variable domain, completed using reference TRBV19 and TRBJ2-7, is DGGITQSPKYLFRKEGQNVTLSCEQNLNHDAMYWYRQDPGQGLRLIYYSQIVNDFQKGDIAEGYSVSREKKESFPLTVTSAQKNPTAFYLCASRRGLEQYFGPGTRLTVT.

The chain couples TRBV2 to TRBJ1-4; 7 bases fit TRBD1. V gave up 9 bases and J gave up 4 bases; unmatched junction bases: 5. The CDR3 runs to 13 residues. CDR1 and CDR2 (germline): SNHLY, FYNNEI. The CDR3 region has the DNA TGTGCCAGTTACCGGGACAGTAATGAAAAACTGTTTTTT. Translation gives CASYRDSNEKLFF.

The chain recombines TRBV2 with TRBJ2-2; 9 bases are shared with TRBD2. Germline V gene data show CDR1 as SNHLY and CDR2 as FYNNEI. J gave up 8 bases and V 4 bases, and 8 bases lay outside the gene matches. The CDR3 is made up of 15 amino acids. This CDR3 is CASSGSREGRGELFF. CDR3 nucleotide sequence: TGTGCCAGCAGTGGGTCGCGGGAGGGAAGAGGGGAGCTGTTTTTT.

The chain recombines TRBV11-2 with TRBJ1-4, with a weak D call TRBD1 (5 bases). Deletions cut 5 bases from V and 7 bases from J, with 14 bases between. The CDR3 is made up of 14 amino acids. CDR1 SGHAT and CDR2 FQNNGV come from the germline V gene. The CDR3 nucleotides are TGTGCCAGCAGCCGTCAGGCGGGGGGTGAAAAACTGTTTTTT. Its translation is CASSRQAGGEKLFF. Combining the CDR3 with reference TRBV11-2 and TRBJ1-4 gives the whole variable domain EAGVAQSPRYKIIEKRQSVAFWCNPISGHATLYWYQQILGQGPKLLIQFQNNGVVDDSQLPKDRFSAERLKGVDSTLKIQPAKLEDSAVYLCASSRQAGGEKLFFGSGTQLSVL.